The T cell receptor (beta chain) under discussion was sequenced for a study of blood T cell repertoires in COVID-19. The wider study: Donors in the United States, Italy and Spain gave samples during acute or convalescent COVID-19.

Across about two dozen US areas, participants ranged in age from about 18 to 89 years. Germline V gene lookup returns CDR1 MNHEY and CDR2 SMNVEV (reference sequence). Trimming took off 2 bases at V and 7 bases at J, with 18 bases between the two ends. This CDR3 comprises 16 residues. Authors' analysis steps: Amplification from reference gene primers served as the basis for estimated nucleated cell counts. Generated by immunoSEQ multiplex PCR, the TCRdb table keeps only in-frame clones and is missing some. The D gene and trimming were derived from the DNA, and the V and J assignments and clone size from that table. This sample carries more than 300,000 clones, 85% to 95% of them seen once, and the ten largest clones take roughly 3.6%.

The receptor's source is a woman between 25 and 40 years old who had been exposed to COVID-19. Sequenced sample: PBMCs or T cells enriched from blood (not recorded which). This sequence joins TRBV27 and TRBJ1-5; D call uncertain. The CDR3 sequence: CASSLRGVGYGQPQHF. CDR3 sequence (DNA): TGTGCCAGCAGTTTACGGGGTGTTGGGTACGGGCAGCCCCAGCATTTT.